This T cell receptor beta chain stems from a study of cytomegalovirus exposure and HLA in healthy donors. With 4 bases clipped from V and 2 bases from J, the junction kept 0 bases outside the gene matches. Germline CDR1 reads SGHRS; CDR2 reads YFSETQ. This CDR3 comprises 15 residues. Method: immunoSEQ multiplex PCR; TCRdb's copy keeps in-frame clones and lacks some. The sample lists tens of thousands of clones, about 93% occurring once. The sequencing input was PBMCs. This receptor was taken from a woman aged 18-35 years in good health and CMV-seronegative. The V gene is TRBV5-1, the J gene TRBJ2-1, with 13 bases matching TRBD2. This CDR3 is CASSTSGGAYNEQFF. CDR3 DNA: TGCGCCAGCAGCACTAGCGGGGGGGCCTACAATGAGCAGTTCTTC.